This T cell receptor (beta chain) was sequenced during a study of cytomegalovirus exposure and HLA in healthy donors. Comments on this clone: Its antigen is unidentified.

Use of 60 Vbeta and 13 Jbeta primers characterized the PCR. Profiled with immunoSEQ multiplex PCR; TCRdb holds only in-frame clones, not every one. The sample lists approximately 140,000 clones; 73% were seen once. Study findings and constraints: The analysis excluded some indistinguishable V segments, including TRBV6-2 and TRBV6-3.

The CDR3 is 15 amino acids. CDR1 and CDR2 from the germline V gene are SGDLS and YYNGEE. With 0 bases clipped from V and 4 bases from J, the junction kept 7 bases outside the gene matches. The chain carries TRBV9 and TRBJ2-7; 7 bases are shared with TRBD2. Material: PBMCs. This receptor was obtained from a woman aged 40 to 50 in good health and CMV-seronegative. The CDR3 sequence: CASSVGASGGYEQYF. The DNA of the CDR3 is TGTGCCAGCAGCGTAGGGGCTAGCGGAGGGTACGAGCAGTACTTC.